The rows below give T cell receptor beta chains drawn from one sample of a study of T cell responses to AZD1222 COVID-19 vaccine. The assay was immunoSEQ multiplex PCR, and TCRdb's table has in-frame clones only and misses some. The repertoire holds about 130,000 clones, with under 90% as singletons. The sequencing used peripheral blood, collected on day 0 of AZD1222 vaccination. The receptor set was obtained from an adult in good health. Both conserved end residues are part of each CDR3. Where a row states a size, it is once, few, many or the class of an expanded clone; other rows omit it.

J,V,size,CDR3
TRBJ2-7,TRBV11-2,few,CASSWTVGNYEQYF
TRBJ2-1,TRBV7-3,.,CASSLSGGNYNEQFF
TRBJ2-7,TRBV10-1,.,CASSEGTGTYEQYF
TRBJ2-7,TRBV4-1,.,CASSQPSSYEQYF
TRBJ1-6,TRBV28,.,CASSPSGLQNSPLHF
TRBJ1-2,TRBV9,.,CASSHSVGESAGYTF
TRBJ2-5,TRBV3-1/TRBV3-2,.,CASSQGVAGAPAQETQYF
TRBJ1-3,TRBV9,.,CASSVGGNTIYF
TRBJ2-1,TRBV5-1,.,CASSSAEEYNEQFF
TRBJ2-1,TRBV7-6,.,CASSLARTRSYNEQFF
TRBJ1-2,TRBV7-3,.,CASSLMPTVGGYTF
TRBJ2-1,TRBV18,few,CASSPSAALVNEQFF
TRBJ2-2,TRBV6-5,.,CASSKYSNTGELFF
TRBJ2-7,TRBV19,.,CASSQSGDPYEQYF
TRBJ2-3,TRBV6-4,once,CASSQRGRGDTQYF
TRBJ2-7,TRBV11-3,.,CASSLQTGGAYEQYF
TRBJ1-2,TRBV14,few,CASSQVLGGRGGYTF
TRBJ1-6,TRBV18,once,CASSPDLKPLHF
TRBJ2-7,TRBV23-1,.,CASSRPIGPTEQYF
TRBJ2-1,TRBV29-1,.,CSVTLSQQEYPYNEQFF
TRBJ2-5,TRBV4-1,.,CASSQESGETQYF
TRBJ2-7,TRBV7-9,.,CASSHGDYLSYEQYF
TRBJ2-1,TRBV5-1,.,CASSERGDNEQFF
TRBJ1-3,TRBV9,.,CASSVDRGGGNTIYF
TRBJ1-5,TRBV7-2,once,CASSLVQGHNQPQHF
TRBJ1-3,TRBV3-1/TRBV3-2,.,CASSQVRWMGSGNTIYF
TRBJ1-1,TRBV7-9,.,CASSQGQGNTEAFF
TRBJ2-1,TRBV27,.,CASSLSNYNEQFF
TRBJ1-3,TRBV14,.,CASSRHPGSGNTIYF
TRBJ1-2,TRBV23-1,.,CASSEPRDGNYGYTF